One and the same sample provided the 29 T cell receptor beta chains below, sequenced in a study of regulatory T cells in long-lasting Graves disease (dated by TCRdb to 2020 to 2023). Receptor libraries were prepared by multiplex PCR. The listed sequencing device is Illumina HiSeq 4000. CDR3 regions were amplified by Arm-PCR with iRepertoire HTBI primers to construct TCR beta libraries. The public reads were quality trimmed at Q25 with fastp and then assembled into clones with MiXCR by TCRdb, keeping productive beta chains. Here each entry gathers all rows of one CDR3 protein and keeps the most common genes and DNA. The sample table records 500,000 to 700,000 distinct CDR3 sequences; about 15% of these occur just once. The ten largest make up 18% of the sample. The time point label of this sample denotes: newly diagnosed GD, antithyroid drugs for less than 3 months. RNA was extracted from PBMCs in TRIzol for both TCR sequencing and RNA sequencing.

These same data were also listed under a study on T cells in Graves' hyperthyroidism and ophthalmopathy.

Sequenced material: peripheral blood mononuclear cells (PBMCs), taken at new diagnosis, from a patient treated with antithyroid drugs. Receptors originate from a woman aged 25 to 39 with Graves disease. Donor details come from another sample of the same person, matched by shared clones.

The rearrangement links TRBV30 to TRBJ1-1; D is ambiguous. This CDR3 region has 13 residues. Germline V gene lookup returns CDR1 GTSNPN and CDR2 SVGIG (reference sequence). Trimming took off 4 bases at V and 0 bases at J, with 9 bases between the two ends. The CDR3 DNA sequence: TGTGCCTGGATGACTGGGATGAACACTGAAGCTTTCTTT. Protein product: CAWMTGMNTEAFF.

A note on this clonotype: A far larger clone is just one base off, so this is likely a read error. This chain links TRBV2 with TRBJ2-5; 8 positions match TRBD2. In germline, CDR1 is SNHLY, CDR2 FYNNEI. CDR3 size: 16 residues. V trimming: 6 bases; J trimming: 4 bases; junction bases outside the gene matches: 13. The CDR3 DNA sequence: TGTGCCAGCAGCTTACACCTAGCGGGCACCCGAGAGACCCAGTACTTC. It specifies CASSLHLAGTRETQYF.

Remarks on this clonotype: Given the absence of the conserved phenylalanine or tryptophan at the CDR3 end, a read error is likely. The chain recombines TRBV12-3 or TRBV12-4 with TRBJ1-1; 8 bases fit TRBD1. Unmatched junction bases numbered 5, after V lost 6 bases and J lost 5 bases. The CDR3 totals 13 residues. The CDR3 region is CASSQGAQTEAFS. In DNA form, the CDR3 reads TGTGCCAGCAGCCAGGGGGCACAGACTGAAGCTTTCTCT.

This sequence joins TRBV6-2 or TRBV6-3 and TRBJ2-3, with 7 bases that match TRBD2. This CDR3 has 16 residues. V lost 2 bases to trimming and J lost 3 bases; unmatched junction nucleotides: 8. The germline V gene encodes CDR1 MNHEY and CDR2 SVGEGT. CDR3 sequence: CASSYGEREATDTQYF. CDR3 coding DNA: TGTGCCAGCAGTTACGGGGAGCGGGAAGCTACAGATACGCAGTATTTT.

This clonotype turned up a few times. The V and J genes are TRBV5-6 and TRBJ1-1; 8 bases match TRBD1. The CDR3 runs to 14 residues. The V segment lost 0 bases and the J segment 11 bases; nucleotides outside the gene matches: 9. CDR1 is SGHDT, CDR2 YYEEEE, per germline. The CDR3 loop reads CASSLAGVQGVAFF. CDR3 sequence (DNA): TGTGCCAGCAGCTTGGCCGGGGTACAGGGGGTGGCTTTCTTT.

This sequence joins TRBV2 and TRBJ2-7; D gene ambiguous. The V gene's germline CDR1 is SNHLY and CDR2 FYNNEI. V was trimmed by 4 bases and J by 11 bases, leaving 9 bases between them. The CDR3 runs 10 residues. The CDR3 protein is CASSAEAKYF. For the CDR3, the DNA is TGTGCCAGCAGTGCGGAAGCGAAGTACTTC.

The CDR3 DNA reads TGTGCCAGCAGCCCTCGCGGAGGCGGGTATACCGGGGAGCTGTTTTTT. This sequence encodes CASSPRGGGYTGELFF. This rearrangement joins TRBV7-9 to TRBJ2-2; the D gene is possibly TRBD2 (5 bases). Germline V gene lookup returns CDR1 SEHNR and CDR2 FQNEAQ (reference sequence). The CDR3 has 16 amino acids. The V and J ends lost 5 bases and 5 bases respectively, with 18 bases between them.

The chain is built from TRBV6-1 and TRBJ2-5; the D gene is possibly TRBD2 (7 bases). The CDR3 covers 14 residues. V was pared by 6 bases and J by 5 bases, with 16 bases between. Germline V gives CDR1 MNHNS, CDR2 SASEGT. CDR3 amino acids: CASRPSGGGETQYF. In DNA, the CDR3 is TGTGCCAGCAGGCCCTCGGGGGGCGGGGAGACCCAGTACTTC.

J is TRBJ2-7 and V is TRBV3-1, with unresolved D. The CDR3 totals 15 residues. Germline loops: CDR1 LGHDT, CDR2 YNNKEL (reference sequence). V was cut by 1 base and J by 0 bases, with 10 bases left in between. The CDR3 DNA reads as TGTGCCAGCAGCCAAGGTGGGCCGTACTCCTACGAGCAGTACTTC. This gives the protein CASSQGGPYSYEQYF.

This clonotype came up a few times. One junction end disagrees with the germline gene, perhaps due to a read error. The rearrangement links TRBV5-1 to TRBJ2-7; weak D call: TRBD2 (7 bases). This CDR3 has 14 residues. Germline CDR1 SGHRS, CDR2 YFSETQ. The CDR3 coding sequence is TGTGCCAGCAGCGCCGGGGGGCTGTCCTACGAGCAGTACTTC. Translation: CASSAGGLSYEQYF.

This clonotype was found many times. The rearrangement links TRBV6-1 to TRBJ2-3; 9 bases fit TRBD1. The germline V gene has CDR1 MNHNS and CDR2 SASEGT. With V trimmed by 4 bases and J by 3 bases, 5 bases remained unmatched. The CDR3 consists of 15 residues. CDR3 DNA sequence: TGTGCCAGCAGTGGACAGGGGGGAGGTACAGATACGCAGTATTTT. Translation gives CASSGQGGGTDTQYF.

CDR3 protein: CASSYGTGGAYEQYF. As DNA, the CDR3 is TGTGCCAGCAGTTACGGGACAGGGGGGGCCTACGAGCAGTACTTC. The chain links TRBV6-9 to TRBJ2-7; 11 bases fit TRBD1. CDR1 and CDR2 (germline): MNHGY, SVAAGI. V shed 3 bases and J 2 bases; nucleotides not matched to a gene: 3. There are 15 residues in the CDR3.

This chain uses TRBV10-3 with TRBJ2-1; 8 bases fit TRBD2. J lost 0 bases, V lost 6 bases, and 4 bases had no gene match. In germline, CDR1 is ENHRY, CDR2 SYGVKD. The CDR3 runs to 15 residues. CDR3 coding DNA: TGTGCCATCAGCCAAAGCGGGAGCTCCTACAATGAGCAGTTCTTC. Its translation: CAISQSGSSYNEQFF.

Ten or more counts support this clonotype. The rearrangement links TRBV12-3 or TRBV12-4 to TRBJ2-3; the match to TRBD2 covers 7 bases. This CDR3 has 15 residues. With 5 bases clipped from V and 4 bases from J, the junction kept 9 bases outside the gene matches. The chain's CDR3 is CASSTTPSGPDTQYF. Here the CDR3 DNA reads TGTGCCAGCAGTACAACGCCTAGCGGACCAGATACGCAGTATTTT.

V gene TRBV20-1 combines with J gene TRBJ2-2, with 9 bases identical to TRBD1. Losses at the gene ends were 2 bases for V and 4 bases for J; bases not matched to a gene: 2. This CDR3 spans 14 amino acids. From germline, CDR1 is DFQATT and CDR2 SNEGSKA (reference sequence). The CDR3 coding sequence is TGCAGTGCTAGAAACAGGGGGCTCACCGGGGAGCTGTTTTTT. Its protein product is CSARNRGLTGELFF.

There are many counts of this clonotype. The chain is built from TRBV2 and TRBJ2-7; D perhaps matches TRBD2 (5 bases). The V and J ends lost 7 bases and 2 bases respectively, with 12 bases between them. CDR1 is SNHLY, CDR2 FYNNEI, per germline. The CDR3 contains 13 residues. CDR3 residues: CASIERQTYEQYF. CDR3 DNA sequence: TGTGCCAGCATCGAGCGGCAGACCTACGAGCAGTACTTC.

This clonotype was picked up a small number of times. CDR3 sequence: CASSVETGANYGYTF. The DNA of the CDR3 is TGTGCCAGCAGCGTAGAGACAGGAGCTAACTATGGCTACACCTTC. The chain carries TRBV9 and TRBJ1-2, with TRBD1 as a possible D gene (6 bases). The germline V gene encodes CDR1 SGDLS and CDR2 YYNGEE. V lost 0 bases to trimming and J lost 0 bases, with 9 bases between them. The CDR3 length is 15 residues.

This clonotype showed up just a few times. Written as DNA, the CDR3 is TGCGCCAGCAGTGAGGGAGCAGGACTGGCGAAAGAGACCCAGTACTTC. It specifies CASSEGAGLAKETQYF. This chain uses TRBV10-2 with TRBJ2-5; possibly TRBD2 for D (5 bases). The length of the CDR3 is 16 residues. Trimming left V 2 bases short and J 3 bases short, with 16 bases between. Germline CDR1 is WSHSY and CDR2 is SAAADI.

This clonotype was observed many times. This rearrangement joins TRBV9 to TRBJ1-1, with D possibly matching TRBD1 (6 bases). Germline loops: CDR1 SGDLS, CDR2 YYNGEE. The CDR3 totals 14 residues. Trimming shortened V by 4 bases and J by 5 bases, and 15 bases separated the two germline ends. This CDR3 reads CASSYTGLGTEAFF. Written as DNA, the CDR3 is TGTGCCAGCAGCTACACAGGGTTGGGAACTGAAGCTTTCTTT.

The chain employs TRBV9 and TRBJ2-5, with 7 bases lining up with TRBD1. The length of the CDR3 is 18 residues. The V and J ends lost 3 bases and 0 bases, in that order; junction bases with no gene match: 14. Germline V gene lookup returns CDR1 SGDLS and CDR2 YYNGEE. CDR3 loop: CASSASPSTGMYQETQYF. The DNA of the CDR3 is TGTGCCAGCAGCGCCTCCCCTTCGACAGGGATGTACCAAGAGACCCAGTACTTC.

The V and J genes are TRBV2 and TRBJ2-3; a possible D gene is TRBD2 (5 bases). The CDR3 is 13 residues long. CDR1 is SNHLY, CDR2 FYNNEI, per germline. CDR3 DNA sequence: TGTGGTACGCAAAAGCGGTACACAGATACGCAGTATTTT. It specifies CGTQKRYTDTQYF.

This clonotype was detected many times. The rearrangement uses TRBV6-1 and TRBJ2-1; TRBD1 aligns across 11 bases. The CDR3 is 16 amino acids. CDR1 MNHNS and CDR2 SASEGT come from the germline V gene. Trimming at V came to 7 bases and at J to 8 bases, leaving 13 bases not matched to a gene. The CDR3 DNA follows: TGTGCCAGCAATCCCTCCGGGACAGGGGGACAATATGAGCAGTTCTTC. Protein: CASNPSGTGGQYEQFF.

This clonotype was seen a handful of times. This chain uses TRBV5-1 with TRBJ1-6; 7 bases agree with TRBD1. Germline CDR1 is SGHRS and CDR2 is YFSETQ. CDR3 length: 17 amino acids. Losses at the gene ends were 4 bases for V and 7 bases for J; bases not matched to a gene: 14. The CDR3 reads CASSNNFSGQRNSPLHF. For the CDR3, the DNA is TGCGCCAGCAGCAACAATTTTTCGGGACAGCGGAATTCACCCCTCCACTTT.

J is TRBJ2-4 and V is TRBV2; TRBD1 is a possible D gene (5 bases). CDR1 and CDR2 from the germline V gene are SNHLY and FYNNEI. This CDR3 comprises 14 residues. V was shortened by 6 bases and J by 0 bases, with 9 bases between the two germline ends. CDR3 loop: CASRRGIAKNIQYF. The CDR3 DNA is TGTGCCAGCAGAAGGGGAATAGCCAAAAACATTCAGTACTTC. Based on the CDR3 plus reference TRBV2 and TRBJ2-4, the full variable domain is EPEVTQTPSHQVTQMGQEVILRCVPISNHLYFYWYRQILGQKVEFLVSFYNNEISEKSEIFDDQFSVERPDGSNFTLKIRSTKLEDSAMYFCASRRGIAKNIQYFGAGTRLSVL.

The table lists this clonotype with many counts. The chain combines TRBV27 with TRBJ2-7; D not resolved. The CDR3 is made up of 14 amino acids. Germline V gene data show CDR1 as MNHEY and CDR2 as SMNVEV (reference sequence). Between the trimmed V and J ends, which lost 0 bases and 2 bases, there was a span of 8 bases. CDR3 nucleotide sequence: TGTGCCAGCAGTTTATCGAGAGGTCCCTACGAGCAGTACTTC. The encoded protein is CASSLSRGPYEQYF.

This clonotype was counted ten times or more. The chain employs TRBV28 and TRBJ2-7, with D possibly matching TRBD2 (5 bases). V gave up 3 bases and J gave up 2 bases, with 11 bases separating them. Germline CDR1 reads MDHEN; CDR2 reads SYDVKM. The CDR3 covers 14 residues. The CDR3 loop is CASSFSRGTYEQYF. The CDR3 DNA follows: TGTGCCAGCAGTTTTTCTCGGGGTACCTACGAGCAGTACTTC.

In this sample, this clonotype turned up a few times. The chain links TRBV28 to TRBJ2-7; possible D gene TRBD1, 5 bases. Trimming cost V 3 bases and J 6 bases, with 12 bases left between them. The CDR3 contains 13 residues. Per germline, CDR1 MDHEN and CDR2 SYDVKM. The DNA for the CDR3 is TGTGCCAGCAGTTTCCTGAAAACAGGCGAGCAGTACTTC. It yields the protein CASSFLKTGEQYF.

J is TRBJ1-3 and V is TRBV28, with TRBD1 as a possible D gene (6 bases). Germline CDR1 MDHEN, CDR2 SYDVKM. Trimming took 6 bases from V and 6 from J, leaving 18 bases between them. The CDR3 spans 15 residues. The CDR3, as DNA: TGTGCCAGCAGCGGGGGTCAGACAGGAGAAAACACCATATATTTT. It yields the protein CASSGGQTGENTIYF. Based on the CDR3 plus reference TRBV28 and TRBJ1-3, the full variable domain is DVKVTQSSRYLVKRTGEKVFLECVQDMDHENMFWYRQDPGLGLRLIYFSYDVKMKEKGDIPEGYSVSREKKERFSLILESASTNQTSMYLCASSGGQTGENTIYFGEGSWLTVV.

The chain recombines TRBV20-1 with TRBJ2-1, with D possibly TRBD2 on 6 matching bases. V was pared by 2 bases and J by 5 bases, with 10 bases between. Germline CDR1 DFQATT, CDR2 SNEGSKA (reference sequence). The CDR3 spans 13 residues. Here the CDR3 reads CSARRTKNNEQFF. The CDR3 DNA is TGCAGTGCTAGACGGACTAAAAACAATGAGCAGTTCTTC.